Below are 29 T cell receptor beta chains sequenced from a single sample in a study of cytomegalovirus exposure and HLA in healthy donors. Vbeta (60) and Jbeta (13) primers were used in the PCR. Here immunoSEQ multiplex PCR was the method, and the copy in TCRdb shows in-frame clones only, minus some. The sample includes about 110,000 clones, around 73% of them seen just once. The sample comprised PBMCs. Receptors were obtained from a man under 40 in good health and CMV-seronegative.

The genes are TRBV10-2 and TRBJ2-7; D remains unclear. The CDR3 covers 15 residues. V lost 4 bases, J lost 7 bases, and 20 bases lay in between. The germline V gene encodes CDR1 WSHSY and CDR2 SAAADI. The CDR3 nucleotides are TGCGCCAGCAGTGTTCCGGGTCTTGGTGTACGAGAGCAGTACTTC. It specifies CASSVPGLGVREQYF.

V is TRBV29-1 and J is TRBJ1-4; D might be TRBD1 (6 bases). Germline V gives CDR1 SQVTM, CDR2 ANQGSEA. V was shortened by 7 bases and J by 3 bases, with 18 bases between the two germline ends. This CDR3 comprises 15 residues. As DNA, the CDR3 is TGCAGCGCTACGACCACAGGGAGATCTAATGAAAAACTGTTTTTT. Residues: CSATTTGRSNEKLFF.

This chain connects TRBV6-6 to TRBJ2-7, with TRBD1 identical over 7 bases. Germline-derived CDR1 and CDR2 are MNHNY and SVGAGI (reference sequence). The CDR3 contains 15 residues. Unmatched junction bases numbered 9, after V lost 0 bases and J lost 7 bases. The CDR3 sequence is CASSYSVTGVKEQYF. The CDR3 DNA reads as TGTGCCAGCAGTTACTCGGTTACAGGGGTGAAAGAGCAGTACTTC.

The chain has TRBV7-6 and TRBJ2-5, with 7 bases identical to TRBD2. Germline CDR1 reads SGHVS; CDR2 reads FNYEAQ. Unmatched junction bases numbered 15, after V lost 5 bases and J lost 0 bases. This CDR3 region has 18 residues. The CDR3 nucleotides are TGTGCCAGCAGCCTCCCGGGGAGCAGCGGGGAATACCAAGAGACCCAGTACTTC. This codes for CASSLPGSSGEYQETQYF.

The chain links TRBV12-5 to TRBJ2-7, with 12 bases identical to TRBD2. Trimming removed 5 bases from V and 6 bases from J; junction bases left unmatched: 5. The CDR3 runs to 14 residues. CDR1 is LGHNT, CDR2 FRNRAP, per germline. This CDR3 is CASGNAGLAGEQYF. As DNA, the CDR3 is TGTGCTAGTGGTAATGCGGGACTAGCGGGCGAGCAGTACTTC.

The rearrangement joins TRBV28 to TRBJ1-2; weak D call: TRBD1 (6 bases). The CDR3 spans 15 residues. The V gene lost 5 bases and the J gene lost 6 bases, with 19 bases spanning the gap. Germline V gene lookup returns CDR1 MDHEN and CDR2 SYDVKM. DNA for the CDR3: TGTGCCAGCAGTGCCCCGGGGGGGGGCAGGGATGGCTACACCTTC. As protein: CASSAPGGGRDGYTF.

V and J are TRBV2 and TRBJ2-5, with a possible D match to TRBD1 (6 bases). V lost 5 bases to trimming and J lost 3 bases, with 10 bases between them. Germline V gives CDR1 SNHLY, CDR2 FYNNEI. The length of the CDR3 is 13 residues. The CDR3 region is CASSSTGKETQYF. CDR3 nucleotides: TGTGCCAGCAGTTCGACAGGAAAAGAGACCCAGTACTTC.

This chain links TRBV2 with TRBJ1-1; possible D gene TRBD1, 6 bases. V was shortened by 5 bases and J by 5 bases, with 15 bases between the two germline ends. The CDR3 is made up of 14 amino acids. Germline values: CDR1 SNHLY, CDR2 FYNNEI. CDR3 nucleotide sequence: TGTGCCAGCAGTCCTGAACAGGGAAATACTGAAGCTTTCTTT. It specifies CASSPEQGNTEAFF.

The rearrangement links TRBV28 to TRBJ1-3; no clear D. V was shortened by 11 bases and J by 0 bases, with 8 bases between the two germline ends. CDR3 length equals 12 residues. Germline assignment: CDR1 MDHEN and CDR2 SYDVKM. CDR3 sequence reads: CAFPGSGNTIYF. CDR3 DNA: TGTGCCTTCCCGGGCTCTGGAAACACCATATATTTT.

This clone was found a few times. This chain joins TRBV19 and TRBJ1-3, with 11 bases lining up with TRBD1. V was pared by 3 bases and J by 4 bases, with 8 bases of the junction left unmatched. Per the germline V gene, CDR1 is LNHDA and CDR2 is SQIVND (reference sequence). CDR3 length: 17 amino acids. In nucleotides, the CDR3 is TGTGCCAGTAGTATGATGGACAGGGGGCGAACAGGAAACACCATATATTTT. It translates to CASSMMDRGRTGNTIYF. Looking up the rest from reference TRBV19 and TRBJ1-3 gives the full variable domain: DGGITQSPKYLFRKEGQNVTLSCEQNLNHDAMYWYRQDPGQGLRLIYYSQIVNDFQKGDIAEGYSVSREKKESFPLTVTSAQKNPTAFYLCASSMMDRGRTGNTIYFGEGSWLTVV.

The chain employs TRBV28 and TRBJ1-4, with 12 bases matching TRBD1. After removal of 6 bases from V and 3 bases from J, the junction contained 8 bases not matched to a gene. Per germline, CDR1 MDHEN and CDR2 SYDVKM. The CDR3 is made up of 17 amino acids. The CDR3 nucleotides read TGTGCCAGCAGGGCTTCGGGACAGGGGGCCTCTAATGAAAAACTGTTTTTT. Protein product: CASRASGQGASNEKLFF.

The J gene is TRBJ2-3, the V gene TRBV9, with D hard to call. Germline V gene data show CDR1 as SGDLS and CDR2 as YYNGEE. V lost 3 bases, J lost 0 bases, and 11 bases lay in between. This CDR3 region has 15 residues. The CDR3: CASSERPMSTDTQYF. DNA of the CDR3: TGTGCCAGCAGCGAGCGACCCATGAGCACAGATACGCAGTATTTT.

This chain uses TRBV5-1 with TRBJ2-3, with 9 bases identical to TRBD2. Germline loops: CDR1 SGHRS, CDR2 YFSETQ. The CDR3 spans 17 residues. Germline trimming cut 1 base from V and 5 bases from J; bases unmatched to any gene: 11. CDR3 coding DNA: TGCGCCAGCAGCTTGTTTGGCGGGAGGGAGAGAATAGATACGCAGTATTTT. This codes for CASSLFGGRERIDTQYF.

The rearrangement uses TRBV6-5 and TRBJ1-6; 8 bases are shared with TRBD1. Germline V gene lookup returns CDR1 MNHEY and CDR2 SVGAGI. The CDR3 is 16 amino acids. V dropped 4 bases and J dropped 10; count of bases not matched to a gene: 12. The chain's CDR3 is CASSLTGLDRGSPLHF. The CDR3 DNA is TGTGCCAGCAGTTTGACAGGACTTGACAGGGGCTCACCCCTCCACTTT.

In its sample, this clone was seen once. The rearrangement joins TRBV6-6 to TRBJ2-5; 8 bases are shared with TRBD1. The CDR3 is 15 residues long. Germline-derived CDR1 and CDR2 are MNHNY and SVGAGI (reference sequence). V shed 2 bases, J shed 1 base, and the junction held 3 bases outside the gene matches. The CDR3, as DNA: TGTGCCAGCAGTTACGGGGACAGGAGCCAAGAGACCCAGTACTTC. This codes for CASSYGDRSQETQYF.

This clone showed up just once. Other DNA variants within this sample encode the same CDR3. The genes are TRBV4-1 and TRBJ1-5, with D maybe TRBD1 (5 bases). Trimming stripped 3 bases from V and 0 bases from J, with 6 bases between. The germline V gene encodes CDR1 MGHRA and CDR2 YSYEKL. The CDR3 loop spans 14 amino acids. DNA for the CDR3: TGCGCCAGCAGCCAGACAGCTAGCAATCAGCCCCAGCATTTT. Translating it yields CASSQTASNQPQHF.

The genes are TRBV19 and TRBJ2-1; a possible D gene is TRBD1 (5 bases). Trimming pared 3 bases from V and 9 bases from J, leaving 18 bases between. CDR1 and CDR2 (germline): LNHDA, SQIVND (reference sequence). The length of the CDR3 is 15 residues. CDR3 amino acids: CASSIARVGDGEQFF. DNA of the CDR3: TGTGCCAGTAGTATCGCCCGGGTAGGGGATGGTGAGCAGTTCTTC. The complete variable domain, with remaining parts taken from reference TRBV19 and TRBJ2-1, reads DGGITQSPKYLFRKEGQNVTLSCEQNLNHDAMYWYRQDPGQGLRLIYYSQIVNDFQKGDIAEGYSVSREKKESFPLTVTSAQKNPTAFYLCASSIARVGDGEQFFGPGTRLTVL.

This chain connects TRBV7-9 to TRBJ2-1; D is perhaps TRBD2 (5 bases). The CDR3 contains 14 residues. V lost 1 base and J lost 8, with 12 bases in between. Germline values: CDR1 SEHNR, CDR2 FQNEAQ (reference sequence). The CDR3: CASSLVPGSDEQFF. CDR3 DNA sequence: TGTGCCAGCAGCTTAGTTCCGGGGTCGGATGAGCAGTTCTTC. The full variable domain, completed using reference TRBV7-9 and TRBJ2-1, is DTGVSQNPRHKITKRGQNVTFRCDPISEHNRLYWYRQTLGQGPEFLTYFQNEAQLEKSRLLSDRFSAERPKGSFSTLEIQRTEQGDSAMYLCASSLVPGSDEQFFGPGTRLTVL.

V usage is TRBV28 and J usage is TRBJ2-1; TRBD2 might be the D (6 bases). V was cut by 10 bases and J by 5 bases, with 21 bases left in between. Germline V gives CDR1 MDHEN, CDR2 SYDVKM. The CDR3 is 15 amino acids. DNA of the CDR3: TGTGCCACTCTATCGCGGGAAAATCCCAACAATGAGCAGTTCTTC. This codes for CATLSRENPNNEQFF.

This rearrangement joins TRBV14 to TRBJ2-7; 8 bases match TRBD1. The CDR3 covers 15 residues. J was trimmed by 3 bases and V by 1 base; bases with no gene match: 5. Germline CDR1 SGHDN, CDR2 FVKESK. CDR3 protein: CASSQGTGRFYEQYF. The CDR3 bases are TGTGCCAGCAGCCAAGGGACAGGGCGGTTCTACGAGCAGTACTTC. The variable domain in full, with the rest retrieved from reference TRBV14 and TRBJ2-7, is EAGVTQFPSHSVIEKGQTVTLRCDPISGHDNLYWYRRVMGKEIKFLLHFVKESKQDESGMPNNRFLAERTGGTYSTLKVQPAELEDSGVYFCASSQGTGRFYEQYFGPGTRLTVT.

This clone was counted a single time. The chain carries TRBV4-1 and TRBJ2-2; 9 bases map to TRBD2. This CDR3 contains 16 residues. Germline V gives CDR1 MGHRA, CDR2 YSYEKL. V lost 4 bases and J lost 4; bases outside the gene matches: 7. The CDR3 DNA reads TGCGCCAGCAGCCTGGCTCTAGCGGGAACCACCGGGGAGCTGTTTTTT. Translating gives CASSLALAGTTGELFF.

The chain is built from TRBV7-9 and TRBJ1-2, with D possibly TRBD1 on 5 matching bases. This CDR3 is 12 amino acids long. Germline V gene sequence: CDR1 SEHNR, CDR2 FQNEAQ (reference sequence). The ends were cut back, 4 bases at V and 8 bases at J, with 11 bases in the middle. The CDR3 sequence is CASSSQGSGYTF. CDR3 coding DNA: TGTGCCAGCAGCTCCCAGGGTAGCGGCTACACCTTC. The whole variable domain, filled in from reference TRBV7-9 and TRBJ1-2, reads DTGVSQNPRHKITKRGQNVTFRCDPISEHNRLYWYRQTLGQGPEFLTYFQNEAQLEKSRLLSDRFSAERPKGSFSTLEIQRTEQGDSAMYLCASSSQGSGYTFGSGTRLTVV.

CDR3 region: CASSGSLSGGTDTQYF. CDR3 nucleotide sequence: TGTGCCAGCAGTGGTAGCCTTAGCGGGGGCACAGATACGCAGTATTTT. The genes are TRBV28 and TRBJ2-3, with 8 bases fitting TRBD2. Trimming removed 5 bases from V and 1 base from J; junction bases left unmatched: 8. The germline V gene has CDR1 MDHEN and CDR2 SYDVKM. The CDR3 sequence is 16 residues long.

The chain links TRBV11-1 to TRBJ1-1; D call uncertain. V gave up 4 bases and J gave up 3 bases, with 12 bases separating them. CDR1 and CDR2 (germline): SGHAT, FQDESV (reference sequence). The length of the CDR3 is 14 residues. The DNA of the CDR3 is TGTGCCAGCAGCTCCACAGAGTTTTACACTGAAGCTTTCTTT. Translated: CASSSTEFYTEAFF. Based on the CDR3 plus reference TRBV11-1 and TRBJ1-1, the full variable domain is EAEVAQSPRYKITEKSQAVAFWCDPISGHATLYWYRQILGQGPELLVQFQDESVVDDSQLPKDRFSAERLKGVDSTLKIQPAELGDSAMYLCASSSTEFYTEAFFGQGTRLTVV.

The V call is TRBV18, the J call TRBJ2-1; 9 bases match TRBD2. With 2 bases clipped from V and 13 bases from J, the junction kept 3 bases outside the gene matches. The germline V gene has CDR1 KGHSH and CDR2 LQKENI. The CDR3 is 12 amino acids. Here the CDR3 reads CASSPGGGAQFF. CDR3 in DNA: TGTGCCAGCTCACCAGGCGGGGGGGCTCAGTTCTTC.

A few counts support this clone. The rearrangement joins TRBV29-1 to TRBJ1-5; 8 nucleotides align to TRBD1. V lost 7 bases to trimming and J lost 0 bases; unmatched junction nucleotides: 5. The germline gives CDR1 SQVTM, CDR2 ANQGSEA. The CDR3 extends over 14 amino acids. CDR3 sequence (DNA): TGCAGCGCCAGACAGGGGAATAGCAATCAGCCCCAGCATTTT. Its translation is CSARQGNSNQPQHF.

The genes are TRBV5-1 and TRBJ2-1; 8 bases are shared with TRBD1. Looked up from germline, CDR1 is SGHRS and CDR2 is YFSETQ. This CDR3 region has 17 residues. V lost 0 bases and J lost 7; bases outside the gene matches: 12. The CDR3 here is CASSLATGQGMGNEQFF. DNA of the CDR3: TGCGCCAGCAGCTTGGCTACTGGACAGGGAATGGGAAATGAGCAGTTCTTC.

The rearrangement uses TRBV28 and TRBJ2-5; perhaps TRBD1 as D (5 bases). Germline CDR1 is MDHEN and CDR2 is SYDVKM. The length of the CDR3 is 12 residues. The V gene lost 8 bases and the J gene lost 7 bases, with 14 bases spanning the gap. CDR3 loop: CASGQGLGTQYF. CDR3 sequence (DNA): TGTGCCAGCGGCCAGGGCTTGGGGACCCAGTACTTC.

This rearrangement joins TRBV7-3 to TRBJ2-1; 10 nucleotides match TRBD2. There are 15 residues in the CDR3. The ends lost 0 bases at V and 6 bases at J; junction bases unmatched: 2. The germline gives CDR1 SGHTA, CDR2 FQGTGA. CDR3 DNA sequence: TGTGCCAGCAGCTTAACGTCTAGCGGGAGCAATGAGCAGTTCTTC. Translation: CASSLTSSGSNEQFF.